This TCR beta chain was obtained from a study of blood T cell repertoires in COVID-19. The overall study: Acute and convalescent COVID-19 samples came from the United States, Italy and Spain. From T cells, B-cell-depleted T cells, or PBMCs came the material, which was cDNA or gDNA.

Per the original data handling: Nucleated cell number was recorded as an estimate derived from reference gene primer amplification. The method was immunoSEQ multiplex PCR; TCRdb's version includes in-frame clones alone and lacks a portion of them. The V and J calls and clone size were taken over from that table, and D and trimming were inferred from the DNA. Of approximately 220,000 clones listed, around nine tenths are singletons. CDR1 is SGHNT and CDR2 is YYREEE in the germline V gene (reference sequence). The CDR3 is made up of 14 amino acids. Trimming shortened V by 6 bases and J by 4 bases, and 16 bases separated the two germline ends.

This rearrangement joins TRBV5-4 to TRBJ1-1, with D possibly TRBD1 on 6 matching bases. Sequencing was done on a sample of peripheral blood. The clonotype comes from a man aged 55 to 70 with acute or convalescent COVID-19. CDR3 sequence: CASIAQGLSTEAFF. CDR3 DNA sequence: TGTGCCAGCATAGCACAGGGTTTAAGCACTGAAGCTTTCTTT.